The 16 T cell receptor beta chains given below trace back to one sample, sequenced in a study of CD8 T cells in Susac syndrome. RNA amounts of about 0.5 to 1 ug underwent reverse transcription with random hexamers. TCRdb re-analysed the immunoSEQ multiplex PCR reads in MiXCR, keeping a single row per CDR3 protein. Here the sample spans roughly 180,000 distinct CDR3 sequences, 85% to 95% being singletons. The specimen sequenced was CD4+ T cells from PBMCs. These receptors were collected from a human donor in good health.

This clonotype was observed a single time. CDR3 amino acids: CSAQAGGPVYTYEQYF. The CDR3 coding sequence is TGCAGTGCTCAAGCGGGAGGGCCAGTATATACCTACGAGCAGTACTTC. J is TRBJ2-7 and V is TRBV20-1, with TRBD2 identical over 10 bases. The germline gives CDR1 DFQATT, CDR2 SNEGSKA (reference sequence). This CDR3 has 16 residues. With V trimmed by 5 bases and J by 2 bases, 12 bases remained unmatched.

The chain couples TRBV20-1 to TRBJ1-5; the match to TRBD1 covers 10 bases. The germline V gene has CDR1 DFQATT and CDR2 SNEGSKA (reference sequence). CDR3 length: 18 amino acids. The J segment lost 0 bases and the V segment lost 0 bases, leaving 8 bases of the junction unmatched. CDR3 nucleotide sequence: TGCAGTGCTAGAGATTTAGGGGACAGGGGTATTAGCAATCAGCCCCAGCATTTT. It translates to CSARDLGDRGISNQPQHF.

V gene TRBV5-6 combines with J gene TRBJ2-7, with a possible D match to TRBD2 (5 bases). This CDR3 contains 13 residues. Germline values: CDR1 SGHDT, CDR2 YYEEEE. Trimming left V 0 bases short and J 6 bases short, with 10 bases between. The CDR3 DNA sequence: TGTGCCAGCAGCTTGGAGAGGGCCGGCGAGCAGTACTTC. It translates to CASSLERAGEQYF.

This chain connects TRBV19 to TRBJ1-5; 7 bases match TRBD1. CDR1 and CDR2 (germline): LNHDA, SQIVND (reference sequence). Germline trimming cut 7 bases from V and 2 bases from J; bases unmatched to any gene: 2. This CDR3 comprises 13 residues. The CDR3 loop reads CASNTGGNQPQHF. For the CDR3, the DNA is TGTGCCAGTAATACAGGGGGCAATCAGCCCCAGCATTTT.

The CDR3 here is CATSDSTGNYGYTF. In nucleotides, the CDR3 is TGTGCCACCAGTGATTCTACAGGGAACTATGGCTACACCTTC. J is TRBJ1-2 and V is TRBV24-1; D perhaps matches TRBD1 (6 bases). V shed 2 bases and J shed 2 bases, with 8 bases lying between them. Germline CDR1 KGHDR, CDR2 SFDVKD. This CDR3 has 14 residues.

This sequence joins TRBV20-1 and TRBJ2-5; D might be TRBD2 (6 bases). Trimming cost V 5 bases and J 2 bases, with 12 bases left between them. The CDR3 is made up of 13 amino acids. CDR1 is DFQATT and CDR2 is SNEGSKA in the germline V gene (reference sequence). CDR3 coding DNA: TGCAGTGCTCTCGCTAGCGCACAAGAGACCCAGTACTTC. Translated: CSALASAQETQYF.

J is TRBJ2-1 and V is TRBV3-1; 9 bases agree with TRBD2. The CDR3 length is 15 residues. Germline trimming cut 0 bases from V and 7 bases from J; bases unmatched to any gene: 4. CDR1 and CDR2 from the germline V gene are LGHDT and YNNKEL (reference sequence). The CDR3 region is CASSQEWREGNEQFF. The CDR3 DNA reads as TGTGCCAGCAGCCAAGAATGGCGGGAGGGTAATGAGCAGTTCTTC.

The chain is built from TRBV29-1 and TRBJ2-3, with D possibly TRBD1 on 6 matching bases. The CDR3 totals 12 residues. Germline V gene sequence: CDR1 SQVTM, CDR2 ANQGSEA. V was trimmed by 6 bases and J by 5 bases, leaving 12 bases between them. The CDR3 loop reads CSVGQVGDTQYF. In DNA form, the CDR3 reads TGCAGCGTGGGACAAGTGGGAGATACGCAGTATTTT.

The gene calls are TRBV2 and TRBJ2-1; TRBD2 agrees at 7 bases. In germline, CDR1 is SNHLY, CDR2 FYNNEI. The CDR3 sequence is 11 residues long. V lost 8 bases, J lost 6 bases, and 1 base stayed unmatched. CDR3 nucleotides: TGTGCCAGCTGGGGGGGCAATGAGCAGTTCTTC. Translating gives CASWGGNEQFF.

The V call is TRBV7-8, the J call TRBJ2-1; D not certain. The V and J ends lost 5 bases and 15 bases respectively, with 20 bases between them. Germline V lookup: CDR1 SGHVS, CDR2 FQNEAQ. This CDR3 has 13 amino acids. CDR3 in DNA: TGTGCCAGCAGCCCAGACCGTCACATCACATGGTTCTTC. The encoded protein is CASSPDRHITWFF.

V usage is TRBV6-2 or TRBV6-3 and J usage is TRBJ2-1; D is unclear. Germline V gene lookup returns CDR1 MNHEY and CDR2 SVGEGT. The CDR3 has 14 amino acids. Trimming took off 7 bases at V and 7 bases at J, with 17 bases between the two ends. The CDR3 DNA sequence: TGTGCCAGCAAACCCGGCGGAGTTGGGAATGAGCAGTTCTTC. Encoded protein: CASKPGGVGNEQFF.

The rearrangement links TRBV30 to TRBJ2-7; TRBD1 matches 9 bases. The CDR3 is made up of 14 amino acids. V trimming: 3 bases; J trimming: 2 bases; junction bases outside the gene matches: 5. CDR1 is GTSNPN and CDR2 is SVGIG in the germline V gene (reference sequence). CDR3 DNA: TGTGCCTGGAGCACCGGGACAGGGCCCTACGAGCAGTACTTC. Translating gives CAWSTGTGPYEQYF. Looking up the rest from reference TRBV30 and TRBJ2-7 gives the full variable domain: SQTIHQWPATLVQPVGSPLSLECTVEGTSNPNLYWYRQAAGRGLQLLFYSVGIGQISSEVPQNLSASRPQDRQFILSSKKLLLSDSGFYLCAWSTGTGPYEQYFGPGTRLTVT.

The rearrangement links TRBV6-2 or TRBV6-3 to TRBJ1-1; D is uncertain. CDR3 length: 13 amino acids. Trimming stripped 7 bases from V and 0 bases from J, with 9 bases between. Germline loops: CDR1 MNHEY, CDR2 SVGEGT. The CDR3 region has the DNA TGTGCCAGCACTCGGTCCATGAACACTGAAGCTTTCTTT. It translates to CASTRSMNTEAFF.

This clonotype was counted a few times. The chain couples TRBV28 to TRBJ2-7, with D hard to call. This CDR3 is 12 amino acids long. Per germline, CDR1 MDHEN and CDR2 SYDVKM. With 3 bases removed from V and 3 bases from J, the gap between germline ends came to 6 bases. Here the CDR3 reads CASSLFSYEQYF. Written as DNA, the CDR3 is TGTGCCAGCAGTTTGTTCAGCTACGAGCAGTACTTC.

The gene calls are TRBV7-9 and TRBJ2-7; D tentatively reads TRBD1 or TRBD2 (6 bases each). The CDR3 has 14 amino acids. Germline V gives CDR1 SEHNR, CDR2 FQNEAQ (reference sequence). Trimming stripped 1 base from V and 5 bases from J, with 12 bases between. The CDR3 nucleotides are TGTGCCAGCAGCTTAGGGAGGGCAGGGGACGAGCAGTACTTC. It is translated as CASSLGRAGDEQYF.

The chain carries TRBV20-1 and TRBJ1-1; D is ambiguous. Between the trimmed V and J ends, which lost 4 bases and 3 bases, there was a span of 6 bases. The CDR3 loop spans 11 amino acids. CDR1 and CDR2 from the germline V gene are DFQATT and SNEGSKA (reference sequence). In DNA form, the CDR3 reads TGCAGTGCTACCGTGGACACTGAAGCTTTCTTT. This gives the protein CSATVDTEAFF.